The TCR beta chain under discussion was sequenced for a study of cytomegalovirus exposure and HLA in healthy donors. Study-wide points: Donors belonging to an Asian-associated ancestry cluster reportedly showed fewer N-insertions in productive TCRs than the roughly 700-donor mean, according to what a later analysis found.

Comments on this clone: Antigen unknown.

Use of 60 Vbeta and 13 Jbeta primers characterized the PCR. Source study methods: Roughly 80 million unique TCR beta chains, roughly 11 million of them shared, were counted by a later analysis. The data were produced by immunoSEQ multiplex PCR, yet TCRdb's version contains in-frame clones alone and is incomplete. The V and J calls and the clone size are those of that table, but D and trimming were determined from the DNA. The sample carries 150,000 to 200,000 clones, roughly 80% recorded once. This CDR3 contains 18 residues. The V gene end was trimmed by 5 bases and the J gene end by 1 base; junction bases not matched to a gene: 19. In germline, CDR1 is SQVTM, CDR2 ANQGSEA.

V usage is TRBV29-1 and J usage is TRBJ2-7, with 8 bases lining up with TRBD2. The source of this sequence is a woman aged 50 to 60 in good health and CMV-seronegative. The sample comprised PBMCs. The CDR3 is CSVIFFPGLGSGSYEQYF. In DNA, the CDR3 is TGCAGCGTTATTTTCTTCCCGGGACTAGGGTCTGGTTCCTACGAGCAGTACTTC.